The 15 T cell receptor beta chains listed next were all sequenced from one sample in a study of blood T cells in healthy people across ages. Sample-barcoded 5' priming and a J-beta primer mix drove a second PCR of about 6 to 12 cycles. TCRdb re-called the 5' RACE reads with MiXCR, one entry per CDR3 protein. The sample has roughly 2 million distinct CDR3 sequences; roughly 52% are singletons. Sequencing was performed on blood. These receptors were obtained from a woman aged 40 to 50 in good health.

The chain combines TRBV27 with TRBJ2-3, with 11 bases fitting TRBD2. After removal of 0 bases from V and 0 bases from J, the junction contained 8 bases not matched to a gene. CDR3 size: 19 residues. Germline CDR1 reads MNHEY; CDR2 reads SMNVEV (reference sequence). CDR3 DNA sequence: TGTGCCAGCAGTTTATCGATAGGCCTAGCGGGGGGTAGCACAGATACGCAGTATTTT. Residues: CASSLSIGLAGGSTDTQYF.

The V call is TRBV20-1, the J call TRBJ2-5; the match to TRBD2 covers 9 bases. Germline V CDR1 and CDR2: DFQATT, SNEGSKA (reference sequence). The CDR3 runs 13 residues. With V trimmed by 5 bases and J by 2 bases, 3 bases remained unmatched. CDR3 DNA: TGCAGTGCTGTTAGCGGGGGACAAGAGACCCAGTACTTC. Residues: CSAVSGGQETQYF.

The chain combines TRBV6-2 or TRBV6-3 with TRBJ2-4, with D perhaps matching TRBD2 (6 bases). CDR1 and CDR2 from the germline V gene are MNHEY and SVGEGT. V was shortened by 6 bases and J by 0 bases, with 18 bases between the two germline ends. The CDR3 is 17 residues long. The CDR3 DNA is TGTGCCAGCAGAACCTGGCGGGACGCGTTAGCCAAAAACATTCAGTACTTC. It codes for CASRTWRDALAKNIQYF.

This clonotype came up many times. V is TRBV20-1 and J is TRBJ2-7, with a weak D call TRBD1 (6 bases). Germline values: CDR1 DFQATT, CDR2 SNEGSKA (reference sequence). V lost 6 bases and J 0 bases, leaving 12 bases between the germline ends. The CDR3 consists of 13 residues. In DNA, the CDR3 is TGCAGTGCCCCGGGACATAGCTCCTACGAGCAGTACTTC. This gives the protein CSAPGHSSYEQYF.

The chain is built from TRBV15 and TRBJ1-5; 9 nucleotides agree with TRBD1. The germline CDR1 and CDR2 sequences are LNHNV and YYDKDF (reference sequence). The CDR3 is 18 residues long. Trimming cost V 7 bases and J 4 bases; bases outside gene matches: 17. The CDR3 is CATKLRRLQGARNQPQHF. The CDR3 DNA follows: TGTGCCACCAAGTTGAGGCGATTACAGGGGGCGCGAAATCAGCCCCAGCATTTT.

V is TRBV5-1 and J is TRBJ2-3; the match to TRBD1 covers 9 bases. The CDR3 spans 15 residues. J lost 5 bases, V lost 0 bases, and 4 bases had no gene match. Germline V gene sequence: CDR1 SGHRS, CDR2 YFSETQ. This CDR3 reads CASSLGQGGIDTQYF. CDR3 coding DNA: TGCGCCAGCAGCTTGGGACAGGGGGGTATAGATACGCAGTATTTT.

This clonotype has just one count. The chain employs TRBV2 and TRBJ1-4; D remains ambiguous. Germline CDR1 and CDR2: SNHLY and FYNNEI. V was pared by 6 bases and J by 6 bases, with 5 bases between. The CDR3 length is 11 residues. CDR3 in DNA: TGTGCCAGCAGAGTGGATGAAAAACTGTTTTTT. Protein sequence: CASRVDEKLFF.

V gene TRBV3-1 combines with J gene TRBJ2-5; D is unresolved. Germline CDR1 reads LGHDT; CDR2 reads YNNKEL (reference sequence). The CDR3 consists of 13 residues. The ends were cut back, 1 base at V and 0 bases at J, with 3 bases in the middle. CDR3 region: CASSQGNQETQYF. CDR3 nucleotide sequence: TGTGCCAGCAGCCAAGGGAACCAAGAGACCCAGTACTTC.

V and J are TRBV6-5 and TRBJ2-1; D uncertain. V lost 8 bases and J lost 9, with 17 bases in between. The CDR3 spans 13 residues. CDR1 is MNHEY, CDR2 SVGAGI, per germline. This CDR3 is CASLQKKWGEQFF. CDR3 bases: TGTGCCAGCCTTCAAAAAAAGTGGGGTGAGCAGTTCTTC.

In its sample, this clonotype was seen a few times. The chain recombines TRBV5-5 with TRBJ2-1; 13 bases line up with TRBD2. The J segment lost 3 bases and the V segment lost 4 bases, leaving 10 bases of the junction unmatched. The CDR3 is made up of 18 amino acids. Germline CDR1 SGHKS, CDR2 YYEKEE (reference sequence). The CDR3 DNA follows: TGTGCCAGCAGCCCCGGGACTAGCGGGGCCGGGGGCTACAATGAGCAGTTCTTC. Its protein is CASSPGTSGAGGYNEQFF.

This clonotype was recorded a few times. The chain links TRBV5-1 to TRBJ2-5, with D maybe TRBD1 (6 bases). V lost 0 bases and J lost 0, with 12 bases in between. CDR3 size: 16 residues. Germline loops: CDR1 SGHRS, CDR2 YFSETQ. CDR3 in DNA: TGCGCCAGCAGCTTGGCCGGGGACACTAACCAAGAGACCCAGTACTTC. Residues: CASSLAGDTNQETQYF.

This clonotype has only a few counts. The chain joins TRBV24-1 to TRBJ2-7; D remains unclear. V was clipped by 4 bases and J by 3 bases, with 18 bases between them. CDR3 length equals 16 residues. Germline V gene lookup returns CDR1 KGHDR and CDR2 SFDVKD. The DNA of the CDR3 is TGTGCCACCAGTGACCGAAAGGACGGTTCACTCTACGAGCAGTACTTC. Translated: CATSDRKDGSLYEQYF.

The rearrangement uses TRBV20-1 and TRBJ2-4, with 7 bases matching TRBD1. The DNA end is a closer match to TRBJ2-7, so the J assignment may be wrong. The CDR3 covers 12 residues. Germline CDR1 and CDR2: DFQATT and SNEGSKA (reference sequence). The CDR3 loop reads CSAQGEIYEQYF. The CDR3 DNA sequence: TGCAGTGCCCAGGGGGAAATCTACGAGCAGTACTTC.

This chain connects TRBV5-6 to TRBJ2-5; tentatively, D is TRBD1 (6 bases). The CDR3 has 15 amino acids. Germline assignment: CDR1 SGHDT and CDR2 YYEEEE. V dropped 1 base and J dropped 4 bases, with 14 bases sitting between them. The CDR3 spells CASSLRAGVLETQYF. The CDR3 region has the DNA TGTGCCAGCAGCTTGCGGGCAGGGGTGTTAGAGACCCAGTACTTC.

The chain employs TRBV7-2 and TRBJ2-5, with unresolved D. The V end was cut by 7 bases, the J end by 5 bases, with 8 bases between. CDR1 SGHTA and CDR2 FQGNSA come from the germline V gene. The CDR3 contains 11 residues. The CDR3 DNA sequence: TGTGCCAGCACCTTTTCGGAGACCCAGTACTTC. Protein product: CASTFSETQYF.